These 23 T cell receptor beta chains were sequenced from one sample in a study of early T cells in non-severe SARS-CoV-2 infection. TCRdb reanalysed the 5' RACE reads using MiXCR and keeps one entry per CDR3 protein. The sample lists about 85,000 distinct CDR3 sequences, around 14% occurring once. The sequenced sample was whole blood. The receptor source for this set is an adult who was a healthcare worker with PCR-confirmed SARS-CoV-2 infection or an uninfected control (not recorded which).

The chain combines TRBV4-2 with TRBJ2-7; no definite D call. From germline, CDR1 is LGHNA and CDR2 YNFKEQ. The ends were cut back, 1 base at V and 0 bases at J, with 13 bases in the middle. CDR3 length: 16 amino acids. The CDR3, as DNA: TGTGCCAGCAGCCAAGTCCCTGGCGCCTACTCCTACGAGCAGTACTTC. Protein product: CASSQVPGAYSYEQYF.

The chain carries TRBV7-9 and TRBJ2-5; D remains ambiguous. V was trimmed by 1 base and J by 3 bases, leaving 12 bases between them. CDR1 is SEHNR and CDR2 is FQNEAQ in the germline V gene (reference sequence). CDR3 length equals 15 residues. CDR3 sequence: CASSLGEHLEETQYF. CDR3 nucleotide sequence: TGTGCCAGCAGCTTAGGGGAACACTTGGAAGAGACCCAGTACTTC. Variable domain in full (rest from reference TRBV7-9 and TRBJ2-5): DTGVSQNPRHKITKRGQNVTFRCDPISEHNRLYWYRQTLGQGPEFLTYFQNEAQLEKSRLLSDRFSAERPKGSFSTLEIQRTEQGDSAMYLCASSLGEHLEETQYFGPGTRLLVL.

This sequence joins TRBV18 and TRBJ1-5, with 7 bases lining up with TRBD1. The V gene's germline CDR1 is KGHSH and CDR2 LQKENI. V trimming: 3 bases; J trimming: 5 bases; junction bases outside the gene matches: 4. The CDR3 is 14 residues long. DNA for the CDR3: TGTGCCAGCTCACCGACAGGGAATTATCAGCCCCAGCATTTT. This gives the protein CASSPTGNYQPQHF.

This chain uses TRBV5-1 with TRBJ2-2; 9 bases are a match to TRBD1. CDR1 SGHRS and CDR2 YFSETQ come from the germline V gene. The CDR3 covers 15 residues. V trimming: 4 bases; J trimming: 5 bases; junction bases outside the gene matches: 6. In DNA, the CDR3 is TGCGCCAGCAGCAAAACGACAGGGGGTACCGGGGAGCTGTTTTTT. This codes for CASSKTTGGTGELFF.

This clonotype was observed many times. J is TRBJ2-7 and V is TRBV11-2; D tentatively fits TRBD1 or TRBD2 (5 bases each). This CDR3 has 20 residues. V lost 0 bases and J lost 1, with 25 bases in between. Per germline, CDR1 SGHAT and CDR2 FQNNGV. The CDR3 region has the DNA TGTGCCAGCAGCTTAGATAGGTATAAAGGGCTTCTGAGGGGATCCTACGAGCAGTACTTC. This gives the protein CASSLDRYKGLLRGSYEQYF.

This chain joins TRBV5-1 and TRBJ2-7, with no clear D. The CDR3 spans 15 residues. Between the trimmed V and J ends, which lost 8 bases and 3 bases, there was a span of 21 bases. CDR1 is SGHRS, CDR2 YFSETQ, per germline. CDR3 DNA sequence: TGCGCCAGTCGGTCCCCCAACCACCCGCTCTACGAGCAGTACTTC. It yields the protein CASRSPNHPLYEQYF.

Many counts were recorded for this clonotype. The genes are TRBV2 and TRBJ1-3, with D hard to call. The germline V gene has CDR1 SNHLY and CDR2 FYNNEI. This CDR3 is built from 15 residues. V was shortened by 3 bases and J by 0 bases, with 9 bases between the two germline ends. The CDR3 bases are TGTGCCAGCAGTGAGAACAGATACTCTGGAAACACCATATATTTT. Amino acid sequence: CASSENRYSGNTIYF. Full variable domain (rest looked up from reference TRBV2 and TRBJ1-3): EPEVTQTPSHQVTQMGQEVILRCVPISNHLYFYWYRQILGQKVEFLVSFYNNEISEKSEIFDDQFSVERPDGSNFTLKIRSTKLEDSAMYFCASSENRYSGNTIYFGEGSWLTVV.

This chain joins TRBV20-1 and TRBJ2-7; a possible D gene is TRBD1 (6 bases). Germline V gene lookup returns CDR1 DFQATT and CDR2 SNEGSKA (reference sequence). V lost 0 bases, J lost 1 base, and 13 bases lay in between. This CDR3 has 15 residues. CDR3 nucleotide sequence: TGCAGTGCTAGAGATTGGACAGCTGATTCCTACGAGCAGTACTTC. Its translation is CSARDWTADSYEQYF.

In this sample, this clonotype turned up a few times. The V gene is TRBV19, the J gene TRBJ1-4; D not certain. Per the germline V gene, CDR1 is LNHDA and CDR2 is SQIVND (reference sequence). CDR3 length: 15 residues. V was trimmed by 3 bases and J by 0 bases, leaving 8 bases between them. The CDR3 here is CASSMGRATNEKLFF. CDR3 sequence (DNA): TGTGCCAGTAGTATGGGCAGAGCAACTAATGAAAAACTGTTTTTT. Full variable domain (missing parts from reference TRBV19 and TRBJ1-4): DGGITQSPKYLFRKEGQNVTLSCEQNLNHDAMYWYRQDPGQGLRLIYYSQIVNDFQKGDIAEGYSVSREKKESFPLTVTSAQKNPTAFYLCASSMGRATNEKLFFGSGTQLSVL.

The rearrangement uses TRBV6-5 and TRBJ2-5; D gene unclear. Germline CDR1 and CDR2: MNHEY and SVGAGI. V was clipped by 6 bases and J by 2 bases, with 16 bases between them. This CDR3 region has 15 residues. The CDR3 sequence: CASSTGPPKQETQYF. The CDR3 coding sequence is TGTGCCAGCAGCACCGGACCGCCGAAGCAAGAGACCCAGTACTTC.

The chain recombines TRBV28 with TRBJ2-7; the match to TRBD1 covers 8 bases. Germline CDR1 and CDR2: MDHEN and SYDVKM. The CDR3 consists of 13 residues. V lost 8 bases to trimming and J lost 4 bases; unmatched junction nucleotides: 7. The CDR3 DNA reads TGTGCCAGCGGCAGGGGGCTATTATACGAGCAGTACTTC. Translating gives CASGRGLLYEQYF.

This clonotype was recorded a few times. This chain links TRBV2 with TRBJ2-7; 7 bases agree with TRBD2. CDR3 size: 15 residues. From germline, CDR1 is SNHLY and CDR2 FYNNEI. After removal of 7 bases from V and 2 bases from J, the junction contained 11 bases not matched to a gene. The CDR3 sequence is CASKEGGSEAYEQYF. CDR3 sequence (DNA): TGTGCCAGCAAGGAGGGCGGGAGTGAAGCCTACGAGCAGTACTTC. Combining the CDR3 with reference TRBV2 and TRBJ2-7 gives the whole variable domain EPEVTQTPSHQVTQMGQEVILRCVPISNHLYFYWYRQILGQKVEFLVSFYNNEISEKSEIFDDQFSVERPDGSNFTLKIRSTKLEDSAMYFCASKEGGSEAYEQYFGPGTRLTVT.

Many counts were recorded for this clonotype. The chain joins TRBV7-8 to TRBJ1-1; no firm D call. This CDR3 is built from 17 residues. Germline CDR1 is SGHVS and CDR2 is FQNEAQ. V was trimmed by 2 bases and J by 3 bases, leaving 19 bases between them. CDR3 DNA sequence: TGTGCCAGCAGCTTACCGGCGGGTCGGCAGAGCGACACTGAAGCTTTCTTT. This encodes CASSLPAGRQSDTEAFF.

This clonotype has a handful of counts. The chain carries TRBV4-2 and TRBJ2-6; TRBD2 is a possible D gene (5 bases). Germline-derived CDR1 and CDR2 are LGHNA and YNFKEQ. The CDR3 consists of 16 residues. V was shortened by 3 bases and J by 2 bases, with 11 bases between the two germline ends. CDR3 loop: CASSQTLSAGANVLTF. In DNA form, the CDR3 reads TGTGCCAGCAGCCAGACACTTAGCGCTGGGGCCAACGTCCTGACTTTC.

This clonotype has a count of ten or more. The chain uses TRBV12-3 or TRBV12-4 and TRBJ1-1; D is undetermined. V was clipped by 4 bases and J by 8 bases, with 8 bases between them. There are 11 residues in the CDR3. As DNA, the CDR3 is TGTGCCAGCAGTTCCAATAGGGAAGCTTTCTTT. This sequence encodes CASSSNREAFF.

The sample holds a few counts of this clonotype. The chain carries TRBV20-1 and TRBJ2-3, with 8 bases lining up with TRBD2. With V trimmed by 0 bases and J by 2 bases, 7 bases remained unmatched. The CDR3 is 16 amino acids. CDR1 and CDR2 (germline): DFQATT, SNEGSKA (reference sequence). The CDR3, as DNA: TGCAGTGCTAGAGATACGGCTAGCGGGCTCACAGATACGCAGTATTTT. This translates into CSARDTASGLTDTQYF.

The table lists this clonotype with a few counts. The chain couples TRBV20-1 to TRBJ2-3, with no clear D. The CDR3 is 13 residues long. Trimming took off 3 bases at V and 2 bases at J, with 9 bases between the two ends. CDR1 is DFQATT, CDR2 SNEGSKA, per germline (reference sequence). In nucleotides, the CDR3 is TGCAGTGCTAGTGCGCTTTTCACAGATACGCAGTATTTT. This translates into CSASALFTDTQYF.

The chain is built from TRBV29-1 and TRBJ2-1; D perhaps matches TRBD2 (5 bases). This CDR3 region has 13 residues. The V and J ends lost 3 bases and 9 bases respectively, with 15 bases between them. Germline V gives CDR1 SQVTM, CDR2 ANQGSEA. Here the CDR3 reads CSVDPVLALEQFF. The DNA for the CDR3 is TGCAGCGTTGATCCCGTCCTAGCCCTTGAGCAGTTCTTC.

This clonotype was seen only a few times. The rearrangement links TRBV13 to TRBJ1-3, with D possibly TRBD1 on 6 matching bases. The CDR3 runs 14 residues. V lost 6 bases and J lost 3, with 12 bases in between. The germline CDR1 and CDR2 sequences are PRHDT and FYEKMQ (reference sequence). CDR3 nucleotides: TGTGCCAGCAGTCTGTGGGGGCGTGGAAACACCATATATTTT. Its translation: CASSLWGRGNTIYF.

This clonotype was seen only a few times. This sequence joins TRBV13 and TRBJ2-1; 7 positions agree with TRBD2. The J segment lost 7 bases and the V segment lost 5 bases, leaving 2 bases of the junction unmatched. This CDR3 contains 12 residues. Germline loops: CDR1 PRHDT, CDR2 FYEKMQ (reference sequence). As DNA, the CDR3 is TGTGCCAGCAGCCGGACTAGAAATGAGCAGTTCTTC. This gives the protein CASSRTRNEQFF.

The V gene is TRBV7-8, the J gene TRBJ2-3; D is unclear. The CDR3 is 13 residues long. Trimming shortened V by 3 bases and J by 6 bases, and 10 bases separated the two germline ends. CDR1 and CDR2 from the germline V gene are SGHVS and FQNEAQ. The CDR3 region is CASSFRLSDTQYF. CDR3 DNA: TGTGCCAGCAGCTTCCGGTTGAGCGATACGCAGTATTTT.

This clonotype was picked up a small number of times. The rearrangement links TRBV9 to TRBJ1-1, with D hard to call. This CDR3 comprises 13 residues. The V gene's germline CDR1 is SGDLS and CDR2 YYNGEE. V was pared by 0 bases and J by 5 bases, with 8 bases between. The CDR3 is CASSVVQVTEAFF. Here the CDR3 DNA reads TGTGCCAGCAGCGTAGTCCAGGTAACTGAAGCTTTCTTT.

This clonotype was detected a few times. The gene calls are TRBV6-5 and TRBJ1-5; 7 positions match TRBD1. After removal of 5 bases from V and 2 bases from J, the junction contained 3 bases not matched to a gene. The germline V gene has CDR1 MNHEY and CDR2 SVGAGI. CDR3 size: 14 residues. The CDR3 DNA is TGTGCCAGCAGTAGACAGGGCGGCAATCAGCCCCAGCATTTT. Protein: CASSRQGGNQPQHF.